Here is one TCR beta chain with its context. No antigen is known for it. There are 16 residues in the CDR3. The germline gives CDR1 MNHEY, CDR2 SMNVEV (reference sequence). Germline trimming cut 2 bases from V and 5 bases from J; bases unmatched to any gene: 11. This record comes from a study of cytomegalovirus exposure and HLA in healthy donors. PCR employed 60 Vbeta and 13 Jbeta primers. The repertoire was sequenced with immunoSEQ multiplex PCR; TCRdb's copy has only in-frame clones and lacks some. The sample holds about 48,000 clones. Study-wide results and caveats: As a later analysis showed, a missense DCLRE1C variant was linked to trimming of TCR beta V- and J-genes. Productive status was seen about 90% or about 30% of the time for most TCR beta V segments in an earlier analysis.

What was sequenced was PBMCs. This clonotype was obtained from a male donor in good health and CMV-seropositive. V is TRBV27 and J is TRBJ2-5, with 7 bases aligning to TRBD1. CDR3 nucleotide sequence: TGTGCCAGCAGTTTACTCCACTCAGGGGGTTTGGAGACCCAGTACTTC. This codes for CASSLLHSGGLETQYF.